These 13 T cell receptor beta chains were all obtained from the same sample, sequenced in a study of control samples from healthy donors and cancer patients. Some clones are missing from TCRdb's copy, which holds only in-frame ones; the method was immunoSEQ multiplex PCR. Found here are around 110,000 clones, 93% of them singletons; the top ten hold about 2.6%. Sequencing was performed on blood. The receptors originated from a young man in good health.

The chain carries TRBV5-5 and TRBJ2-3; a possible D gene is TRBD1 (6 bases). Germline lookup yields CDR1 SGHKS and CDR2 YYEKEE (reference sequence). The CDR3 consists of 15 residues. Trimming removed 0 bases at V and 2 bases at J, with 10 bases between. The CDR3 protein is CASSLAGQTTDTQYF. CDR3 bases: TGTGCCAGCAGCTTGGCTGGACAGACCACAGATACGCAGTATTTT.

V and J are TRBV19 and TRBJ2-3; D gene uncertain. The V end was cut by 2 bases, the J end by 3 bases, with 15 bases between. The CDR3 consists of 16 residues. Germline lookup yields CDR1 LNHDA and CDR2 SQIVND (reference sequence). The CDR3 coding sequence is TGTGCCAGTAGTATATCGATGGGTCCAACTACAGATACGCAGTATTTT. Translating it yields CASSISMGPTTDTQYF.

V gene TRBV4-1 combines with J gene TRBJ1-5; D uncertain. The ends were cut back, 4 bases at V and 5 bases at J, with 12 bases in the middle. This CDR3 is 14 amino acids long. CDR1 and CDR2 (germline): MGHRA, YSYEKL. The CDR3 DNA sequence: TGCGCCAGCAGCCCGCGGAGGGAGCATCAGCCCCAGCATTTT. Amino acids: CASSPRREHQPQHF.

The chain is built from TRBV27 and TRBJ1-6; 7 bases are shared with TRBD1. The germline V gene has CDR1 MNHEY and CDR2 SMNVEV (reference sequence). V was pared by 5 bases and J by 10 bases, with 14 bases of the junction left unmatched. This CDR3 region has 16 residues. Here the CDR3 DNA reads TGTGCCAGCAGTCCTCGATGGCCAGGGGGAAAATCACCCCTCCACTTT. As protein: CASSPRWPGGKSPLHF.

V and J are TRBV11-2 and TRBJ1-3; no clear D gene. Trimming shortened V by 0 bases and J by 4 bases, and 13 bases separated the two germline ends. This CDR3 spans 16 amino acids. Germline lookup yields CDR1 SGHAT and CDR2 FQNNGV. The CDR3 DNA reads TGTGCCAGCAGCTTAGATTTATACTCAAACGGAAACACCATATATTTT. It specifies CASSLDLYSNGNTIYF.

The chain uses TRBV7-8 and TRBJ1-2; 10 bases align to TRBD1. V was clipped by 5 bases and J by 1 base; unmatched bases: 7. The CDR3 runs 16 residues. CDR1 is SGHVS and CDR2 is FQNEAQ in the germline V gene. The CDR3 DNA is TGTGCCAGCAGCGTCGACAGGGGGCAGGGTAACTATGGCTACACCTTC. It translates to CASSVDRGQGNYGYTF. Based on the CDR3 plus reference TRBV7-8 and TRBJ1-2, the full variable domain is GAGVSQSPRYKVAKRGQDVALRCDPISGHVSLFWYQQALGQGPEFLTYFQNEAQLDKSGLPSDRFFAERPEGSVSTLKIQRTQQEDSAVYLCASSVDRGQGNYGYTFGSGTRLTVV.

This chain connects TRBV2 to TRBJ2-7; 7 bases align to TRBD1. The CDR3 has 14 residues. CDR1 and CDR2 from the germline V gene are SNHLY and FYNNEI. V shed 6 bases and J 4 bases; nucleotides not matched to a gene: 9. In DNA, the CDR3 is TGTGCCAGCAGACCGGGACAGATATCTTACGAGCAGTACGTC. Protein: CASRPGQISYEQYV.

The CDR3 loop reads CASSPGGNQPQHF. In DNA, the CDR3 is TGTGCCAGCAGCCCTGGGGGGAATCAGCCCCAGCATTTT. This chain links TRBV12-3 or TRBV12-4 with TRBJ1-5; perhaps TRBD1 as D (5 bases). This CDR3 has 13 residues. Trimming removed 6 bases from V and 4 bases from J, with 10 bases in between.

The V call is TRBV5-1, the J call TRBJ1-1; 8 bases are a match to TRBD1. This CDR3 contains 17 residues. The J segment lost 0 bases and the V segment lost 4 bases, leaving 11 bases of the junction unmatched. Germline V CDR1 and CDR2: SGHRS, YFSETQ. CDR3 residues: CASSLGTRQGMNTEAFF. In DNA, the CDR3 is TGCGCCAGCAGCCTAGGCACCAGACAGGGGATGAACACTGAAGCTTTCTTT. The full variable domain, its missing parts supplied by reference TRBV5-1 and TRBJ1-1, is KAGVTQTPRYLIKTRGQQVTLSCSPISGHRSVSWYQQTPGQGLQFLFEYFSETQRNKGNFPGRFSGRQFSNSRSEMNVSTLELGDSALYLCASSLGTRQGMNTEAFFGQGTRLTVV.

This CDR3 reads CASSLSGVGGRVLAKNIQYF. DNA of the CDR3: TGTGCCAGCAGTTTATCCGGTGTAGGGGGCAGGGTTCTAGCCAAAAACATTCAGTACTTC. V usage is TRBV28 and J usage is TRBJ2-4; TRBD1 matches at 7 bases. The CDR3 has 20 residues. Unmatched junction bases numbered 15, after V lost 1 base and J lost 0 bases. Germline-derived CDR1 and CDR2 are MDHEN and SYDVKM.

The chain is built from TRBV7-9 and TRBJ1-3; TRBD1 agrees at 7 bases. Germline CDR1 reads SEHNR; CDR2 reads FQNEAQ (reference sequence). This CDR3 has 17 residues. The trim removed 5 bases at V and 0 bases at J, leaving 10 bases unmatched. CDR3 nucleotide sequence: TGTGCCAGCAGCGGGGGACAGAGGATTCTCTCTGGAAACACCATATATTTT. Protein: CASSGGQRILSGNTIYF. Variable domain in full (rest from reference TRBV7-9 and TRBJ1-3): DTGVSQNPRHKITKRGQNVTFRCDPISEHNRLYWYRQTLGQGPEFLTYFQNEAQLEKSRLLSDRFSAERPKGSFSTLEIQRTEQGDSAMYLCASSGGQRILSGNTIYFGEGSWLTVV.

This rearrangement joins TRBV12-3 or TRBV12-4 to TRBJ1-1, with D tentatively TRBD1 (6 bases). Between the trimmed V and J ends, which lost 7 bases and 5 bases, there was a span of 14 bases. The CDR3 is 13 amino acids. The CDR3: CASTVGGRTEAFF. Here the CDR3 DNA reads TGTGCCAGCACCGTGGGGGGGCGGACTGAAGCTTTCTTT.

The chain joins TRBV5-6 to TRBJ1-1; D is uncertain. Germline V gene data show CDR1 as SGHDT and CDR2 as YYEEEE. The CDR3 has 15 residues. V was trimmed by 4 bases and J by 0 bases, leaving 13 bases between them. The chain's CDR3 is CASSIRTGMNTEAFF. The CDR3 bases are TGTGCCAGCAGCATTCGGACGGGAATGAACACTGAAGCTTTCTTT. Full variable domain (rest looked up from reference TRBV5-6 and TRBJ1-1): DAGVTQSPTHLIKTRGQQVTLRCSPKSGHDTVSWYQQALGQGPQFIFQYYEEEERQRGNFPDRFSGHQFPNYSSELNVNALLLGDSALYLCASSIRTGMNTEAFFGQGTRLTVV.